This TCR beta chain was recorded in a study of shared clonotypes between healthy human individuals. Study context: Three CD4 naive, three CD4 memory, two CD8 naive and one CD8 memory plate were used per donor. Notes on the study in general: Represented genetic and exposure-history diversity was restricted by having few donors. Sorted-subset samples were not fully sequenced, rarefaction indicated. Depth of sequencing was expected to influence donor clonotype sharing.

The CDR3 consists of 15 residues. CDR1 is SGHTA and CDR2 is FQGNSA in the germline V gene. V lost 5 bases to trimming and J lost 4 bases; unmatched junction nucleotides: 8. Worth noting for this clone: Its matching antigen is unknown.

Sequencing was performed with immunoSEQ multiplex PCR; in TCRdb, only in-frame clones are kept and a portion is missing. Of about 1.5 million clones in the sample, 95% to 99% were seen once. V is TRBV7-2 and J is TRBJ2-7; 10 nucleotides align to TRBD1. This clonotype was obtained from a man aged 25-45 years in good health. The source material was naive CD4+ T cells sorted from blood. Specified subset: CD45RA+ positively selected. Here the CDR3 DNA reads TGTGCCAGCAGCAAGCGCCGGGACAGGGGTTACGAGCAGTACTTC. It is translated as CASSKRRDRGYEQYF. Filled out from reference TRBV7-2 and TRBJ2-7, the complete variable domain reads GAGVSQSPSNKVTEKGKDVELRCDPISGHTALYWYRQSLGQGLEFLIYFQGNSAPDKSGLPSDRFSAERTGGSVSTLTIQRTQQEDSAVYLCASSKRRDRGYEQYFGPGTRLTVT.